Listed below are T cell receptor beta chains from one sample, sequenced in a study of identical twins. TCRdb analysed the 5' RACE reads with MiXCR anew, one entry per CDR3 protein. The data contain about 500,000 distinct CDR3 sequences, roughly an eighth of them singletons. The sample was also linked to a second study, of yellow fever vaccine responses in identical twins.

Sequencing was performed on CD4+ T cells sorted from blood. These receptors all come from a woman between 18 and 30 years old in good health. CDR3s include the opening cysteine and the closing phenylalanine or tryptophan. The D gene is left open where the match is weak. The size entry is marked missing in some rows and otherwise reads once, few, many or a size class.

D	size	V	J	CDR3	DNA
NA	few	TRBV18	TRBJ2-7	CASSTRAGLPYEQYF	TGTGCCAGCTCAACTAGGGCTGGGCTCCCTTACGAGCAGTACTTC
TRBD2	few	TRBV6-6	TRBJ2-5	CASRGGPETQYF	TGTGCCAGCAGGGGAGGGCCTGAGACCCAGTACTTC
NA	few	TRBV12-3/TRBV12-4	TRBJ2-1	CASSQGRGTYEQFF	TGTGCCAGCAGCCAGGGCAGGGGAACATATGAGCAGTTCTTC
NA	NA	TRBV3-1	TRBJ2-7	CASSPSEISYEQYF	TGTGCCAGCAGCCCCTCAGAGATCTCCTACGAGCAGTACTTC
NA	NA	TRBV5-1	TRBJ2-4	CASSPQLWVGPLAKNIQYF	TGCGCCAGCAGCCCTCAGTTGTGGGTGGGGCCTCTAGCCAAAAACATTCAGTACTTC
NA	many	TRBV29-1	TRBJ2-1	CSVEGVYKYSYNEQFF	TGCAGCGTTGAAGGTGTCTACAAATACTCCTACAATGAGCAGTTCTTC
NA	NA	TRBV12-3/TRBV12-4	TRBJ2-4	CASSFGRGVVDKNIQYF	TGTGCCAGCAGTTTCGGTAGAGGGGTTGTTGACAAAAACATTCAGTACTTC
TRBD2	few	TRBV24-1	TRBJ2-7	CATSELAGVQYF	TGTGCCACCAGTGAACTAGCGGGAGTACAGTACTTC
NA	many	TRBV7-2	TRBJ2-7	CASSPGRQSYEQYF	TGTGCCAGCAGCCCGGGACGGCAATCCTACGAGCAGTACTTC
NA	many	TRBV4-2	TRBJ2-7	CASSQDVSTEYYEQYF	TGTGCCAGCAGCCAAGATGTTTCGACGGAATACTACGAGCAGTACTTC
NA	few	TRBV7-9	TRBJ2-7	CASSNNAGSYEQYF	TGTGCCAGCAGCAACAACGCGGGCTCCTACGAGCAGTACTTC
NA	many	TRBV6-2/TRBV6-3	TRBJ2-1	CASSRSENNEQFF	TGTGCCAGCAGCCGATCGGAGAACAATGAGCAGTTCTTC
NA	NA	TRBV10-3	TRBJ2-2	CAISGYGELFF	TGTGCCATCAGTGGTTACGGGGAGCTGTTTTTT
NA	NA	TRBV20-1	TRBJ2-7	CSAWLASSYEQYF	TGCAGTGCTTGGCTAGCGTCGTCCTACGAGCAGTACTTC
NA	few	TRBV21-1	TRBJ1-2	CASSKAGDGYTF	TGTGCCAGCAGCAAAGCAGGTGATGGCTACACCTTC
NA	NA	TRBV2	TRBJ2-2	CASSEFWGSPGELFF	TGTGCCAGCAGTGAATTCTGGGGTAGTCCCGGGGAGCTGTTTTTT
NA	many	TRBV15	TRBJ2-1	CATSKRWNEQFF	TGTGCCACCAGCAAAAGGTGGAATGAGCAGTTCTTC
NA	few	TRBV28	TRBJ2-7	CASSLNGQREQYF	TGTGCCAGCAGTTTAAACGGACAGAGGGAGCAGTACTTC
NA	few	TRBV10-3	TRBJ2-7	CAISGDTVYEQYF	TGTGCCATCAGTGGGGACACTGTCTACGAGCAGTACTTC
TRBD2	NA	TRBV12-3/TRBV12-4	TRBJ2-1	CASSLGIPGLAGDNEQLF	TGTGCCAGCAGTTTAGGGATTCCGGGACTAGCGGGAGACAATGAGCAGCTCTTC
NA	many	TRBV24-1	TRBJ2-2	CATSTSVGGNTGELFF	TGTGCCACCAGTACGTCTGTTGGGGGAAACACCGGGGAGCTGTTTTTT
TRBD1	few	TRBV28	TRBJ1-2	CASSLGAGGAGLGYTF	TGTGCCAGCAGTTTGGGGGCAGGGGGCGCGGGGCTCGGCTACACCTTC
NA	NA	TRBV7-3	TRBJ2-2	CASSLTATNTGELFF	TGTGCCAGCAGCTTGACAGCGACGAACACCGGGGAGCTGTTTTTT
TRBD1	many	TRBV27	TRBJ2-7	CASSLKAWDRTYEQYF	TGTGCCAGCAGTTTAAAGGCGTGGGACAGAACCTACGAGCAGTACTTC
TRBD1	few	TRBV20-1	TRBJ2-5	CSARPSTGVQETQYF	TGCAGTGCTAGACCCTCGACAGGGGTTCAAGAGACCCAGTACTTC
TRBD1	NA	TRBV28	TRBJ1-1	CASSTGAQGNTEAFF	TGTGCCAGCAGCACAGGGGCCCAAGGAAACACTGAAGCTTTCTTT
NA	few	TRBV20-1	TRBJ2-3	CSALQGLQSSSTQYF	TGCAGTGCCCTCCAGGGACTTCAGTCATCCAGTACGCAGTATTTT
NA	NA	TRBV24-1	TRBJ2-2	CATKETGDTGELFF	TGTGCCACCAAGGAGACAGGAGACACCGGGGAGCTGTTTTTT
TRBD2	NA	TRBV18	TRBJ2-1	CASSPRGSSGSSYNEQFF	TGTGCCAGCTCACCACGGGGTTCTAGCGGGAGCTCCTACAATGAGCAGTTCTTC
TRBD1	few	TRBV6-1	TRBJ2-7	CASSRDRVLYEQYF	TGTGCCAGCAGTCGGGACAGGGTACTGTACGAGCAGTACTTC
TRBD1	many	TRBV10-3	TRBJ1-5	CAISEYGDRGQDQPQHF	TGTGCCATCAGTGAGTACGGGGACAGGGGACAGGATCAGCCCCAGCATTTT
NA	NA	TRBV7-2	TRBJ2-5	CASSFLGPRETQYF	TGTGCCAGCAGCTTTTTAGGGCCTCGAGAGACCCAGTACTTC
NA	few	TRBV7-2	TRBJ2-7	CASSLGDSLYEQYF	TGTGCCAGCAGCTTAGGAGACTCACTCTACGAGCAGTACTTC
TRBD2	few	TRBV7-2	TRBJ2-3	CASSLAIFSGSSTDTQYF	TGTGCCAGCAGCTTAGCGATTTTTAGCGGGAGTAGTACAGATACGCAGTATTTT
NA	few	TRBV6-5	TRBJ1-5	CASSYSQSLAQHF	TGTGCCAGCAGTTACTCCCAGTCGTTGGCCCAGCATTTT
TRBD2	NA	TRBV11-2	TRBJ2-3	CASSSRGRGSGSFDTQYF	TGTGCCAGCAGCTCTAGAGGTCGGGGTAGCGGGAGTTTCGATACGCAGTATTTT
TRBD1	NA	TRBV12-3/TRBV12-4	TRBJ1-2	CASSPGQGPDYGYTF	TGTGCCAGCAGTCCCGGACAGGGGCCCGACTATGGCTACACCTTC
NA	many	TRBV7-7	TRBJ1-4	CASSRQTNEKLFF	TGTGCTAGCAGCCGACAGACTAATGAAAAACTGTTTTTT
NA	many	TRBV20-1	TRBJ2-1	CSARAVGQSTYNEQFF	TGCAGTGCTAGAGCAGTAGGGCAATCGACCTACAATGAGCAGTTCTTC
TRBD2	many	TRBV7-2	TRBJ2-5	CASSYTSGSEETQYF	TGTGCCAGCAGCTATACTAGCGGGAGTGAAGAGACCCAGTACTTC
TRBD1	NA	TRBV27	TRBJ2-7	CASSLRQGSGEQYF	TGTGCCAGCAGCCTCCGACAGGGGAGTGGCGAGCAGTACTTC
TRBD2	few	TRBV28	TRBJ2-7	CASSWGLAASYEQYF	TGTGCCAGCAGTTGGGGACTAGCGGCATCCTACGAGCAGTACTTC
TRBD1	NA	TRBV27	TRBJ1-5	CASTPRTGTNQPQHF	TGTGCCAGCACCCCCAGGACAGGAACCAATCAGCCCCAGCATTTT